These 26 T cell receptor beta chains were sequenced from one sample in a study of T cell responses to AZD1222 COVID-19 vaccine. This table comes from immunoSEQ multiplex PCR, and its TCRdb copy is limited to in-frame clones, with some not included. The sample lists around 110,000 clones; less than 95% were seen once. Sequencing was performed on peripheral blood, taken 28 days after the second AZD1222 dose. Every receptor here comes from an adult who received the AZD1222 COVID-19 vaccine.

The rearrangement uses TRBV7-9 and TRBJ1-3, with D perhaps matching TRBD1 (5 bases). From germline, CDR1 is SEHNR and CDR2 FQNEAQ (reference sequence). The V and J ends lost 4 bases and 2 bases respectively, with 12 bases between them. The CDR3 is made up of 15 amino acids. CDR3 protein: CASSSAGRPGNTIYF. For the CDR3, the DNA is TGTGCCAGCAGCTCGGCGGGGCGACCTGGAAACACCATATATTTT.

The chain employs TRBV18 and TRBJ1-1, with D possibly matching TRBD1 (5 bases). CDR1 KGHSH and CDR2 LQKENI come from the germline V gene. CDR3 length equals 15 residues. V gave up 1 base and J gave up 7 bases, with 16 bases separating them. As DNA, the CDR3 is TGTGCCAGCTCACCACTATCGGCGACCCAGGGTGAAGCTTTCTTT. Translated: CASSPLSATQGEAFF.

This chain uses TRBV6-5 with TRBJ2-7; a possible D gene is TRBD1 (6 bases). CDR3 length: 13 residues. V dropped 7 bases and J dropped 6 bases, with 16 bases sitting between them. The V gene's germline CDR1 is MNHEY and CDR2 SVGAGI. In DNA form, the CDR3 reads TGTGCCAGCATGGGTCAGGGGATCGGCGAGCAGTACTTC. It specifies CASMGQGIGEQYF.

The chain has TRBV3-1 (or the pseudogene TRBV3-2) and TRBJ1-2; 8 bases map to TRBD1. The ends lost 4 bases at V and 6 bases at J; junction bases unmatched: 4. The length of the CDR3 is 13 residues. Per the germline V gene, CDR1 is LGHDT and CDR2 is YNNKEL (reference sequence). CDR3 in DNA: TGTGCCAGCAGCCTCCGACAGGGGCATGGCTACACCTTC. It is translated as CASSLRQGHGYTF.

This chain uses TRBV3-1 (or the pseudogene TRBV3-2) with TRBJ1-2, with D unresolved. The CDR3 spans 12 residues. Germline V CDR1 and CDR2: LGHDT, YNNKEL (reference sequence). Trimming cost V 1 base and J 4 bases, with 4 bases left between them. The CDR3: CASSQGLYGYTF. The CDR3 DNA reads TGTGCCAGCAGCCAAGGACTCTATGGCTACACCTTC.

The chain carries TRBV10-3 and TRBJ1-6; TRBD1 matches at 9 bases. Germline lookup yields CDR1 ENHRY and CDR2 SYGVKD. This CDR3 spans 16 amino acids. The V gene end was trimmed by 2 bases and the J gene end by 7 bases; junction bases not matched to a gene: 6. The DNA for the CDR3 is TGTGCCATCAGTGAGCCGCGGGACAGGGACAATTCACCCCTCCACTTT. This gives the protein CAISEPRDRDNSPLHF.

This sequence joins TRBV9 and TRBJ1-4; tentatively, D is TRBD1 (6 bases). V lost 3 bases to trimming and J lost 8 bases, with 17 bases between them. Germline CDR1 reads SGDLS; CDR2 reads YYNGEE. The CDR3 spans 15 residues. CDR3 DNA: TGTGCCAGCAGCGGAATACAGGGAAGAGACGAAAAACTGTTTTTT. Its protein is CASSGIQGRDEKLFF.

The rearrangement uses TRBV5-5 and TRBJ2-5; 7 bases are shared with TRBD2. CDR1 SGHKS and CDR2 YYEKEE come from the germline V gene (reference sequence). V lost 4 bases and J lost 5; bases outside the gene matches: 17. The CDR3 runs 17 residues. Here the CDR3 DNA reads TGTGCCAGCAGCACCTCAGCGGGGTTAGAAACTGGGGAGACCCAGTACTTC. Translation: CASSTSAGLETGETQYF. Combining the CDR3 with reference TRBV5-5 and TRBJ2-5 gives the whole variable domain DAGVTQSPTHLIKTRGQQVTLRCSPISGHKSVSWYQQVLGQGPQFIFQYYEKEERGRGNFPDRFSARQFPNYSSELNVNALLLGDSALYLCASSTSAGLETGETQYFGPGTRLLVL.

This chain joins TRBV7-3 and TRBJ2-1; D unresolved. The CDR3 loop spans 13 amino acids. Trimming pared 0 bases from V and 10 bases from J, leaving 10 bases between. From germline, CDR1 is SGHTA and CDR2 FQGTGA. CDR3 coding DNA: TGTGCCAGCAGCTTAACGATGGGTGGGGAGCAGTTCTTC. This translates into CASSLTMGGEQFF.

This sequence joins TRBV19 and TRBJ2-7; 7 bases fit TRBD1. The CDR3 runs to 15 residues. Per germline, CDR1 LNHDA and CDR2 SQIVND (reference sequence). V was pared by 0 bases and J by 4 bases, with 6 bases of the junction left unmatched. CDR3 amino acids: CASSIDPGGFYEQYF. The CDR3 DNA reads TGTGCCAGTAGTATAGATCCAGGGGGATTTTACGAGCAGTACTTC.

For the CDR3, the DNA is TGTGCCAGCAGCCGCCCGGGCTTGGGTCCCGGGGAGCTGTTTTTT. This gives the protein CASSRPGLGPGELFF. The rearrangement joins TRBV7-9 to TRBJ2-2; D is undetermined. The germline V gene encodes CDR1 SEHNR and CDR2 FQNEAQ (reference sequence). The CDR3 is 15 residues long. V shed 5 bases and J shed 6 bases, with 16 bases lying between them.

The table lists this clone with a count of one. This chain connects TRBV5-4 to TRBJ2-3, with D perhaps assigned TRBD1 or TRBD2 (5 bases each). V was clipped by 1 base and J by 6 bases, with 9 bases between them. Germline V gene sequence: CDR1 SGHNT, CDR2 YYREEE (reference sequence). The CDR3 is 13 amino acids. CDR3 DNA: TGTGCCAGCAGCTTGCAAGGGGAGGATACGCAGTATTTT. This encodes CASSLQGEDTQYF. The entire variable domain, with the rest obtained from reference TRBV5-4 and TRBJ2-3, is as follows: ETGVTQSPTHLIKTRGQQVTLRCSSQSGHNTVSWYQQALGQGPQFIFQYYREEENGRGNFPPRFSGLQFPNYSSELNVNALELDDSALYLCASSLQGEDTQYFGPGTRLTVL.

The chain links TRBV5-4 to TRBJ2-3, with TRBD2 identical over 12 bases. This CDR3 spans 17 amino acids. Germline values: CDR1 SGHNT, CDR2 YYREEE (reference sequence). J was trimmed by 2 bases and V by 4 bases; bases with no gene match: 8. DNA of the CDR3: TGTGCCAGCAGCCAAAATCTAGCGGGGGGGCTCACAGATACGCAGTATTTT. Its protein product is CASSQNLAGGLTDTQYF.

V gene TRBV6-5 combines with J gene TRBJ2-7; 11 bases match TRBD1. Germline CDR1 is MNHEY and CDR2 is SVGAGI. The CDR3 totals 14 residues. V dropped 6 bases and J dropped 2; count of bases not matched to a gene: 3. The CDR3 DNA sequence: TGTGCCAGCAGCTCGGGACAGGGGGCCTACGAGCAGTACTTC. Protein: CASSSGQGAYEQYF.

Only one count was recorded for this clone. The V call is TRBV13, the J call TRBJ1-1, with D possibly being TRBD1 (6 bases). Germline V CDR1 and CDR2: PRHDT, FYEKMQ (reference sequence). The CDR3 covers 15 residues. V lost 4 bases and J lost 0, with 12 bases in between. CDR3 nucleotides: TGTGCCAGCAGCTCCCACGGACAGCTGAACACTGAAGCTTTCTTT. This translates into CASSSHGQLNTEAFF.

The rearrangement links TRBV5-5 to TRBJ2-3; TRBD2 matches at 10 bases. CDR1 is SGHKS and CDR2 is YYEKEE in the germline V gene (reference sequence). J lost 2 bases, V lost 4 bases, and 7 bases had no gene match. This CDR3 spans 16 amino acids. In DNA, the CDR3 is TGTGCCAGCAGCCCCCAACTAGCGGGGACCACAGATACGCAGTATTTT. It codes for CASSPQLAGTTDTQYF.

The rearrangement joins TRBV28 to TRBJ1-1, with a weak D call TRBD1 (6 bases). The germline V gene has CDR1 MDHEN and CDR2 SYDVKM. The CDR3 totals 14 residues. Trimming left V 8 bases short and J 4 bases short, with 17 bases between. Here the CDR3 reads CASLEGVTGTEAFF. CDR3 nucleotides: TGTGCCAGCTTGGAGGGGGTAACGGGCACTGAAGCTTTCTTT. Using reference TRBV28 and TRBJ1-1 for the parts outside the CDR3, the full variable domain is DVKVTQSSRYLVKRTGEKVFLECVQDMDHENMFWYRQDPGLGLRLIYFSYDVKMKEKGDIPEGYSVSREKKERFSLILESASTNQTSMYLCASLEGVTGTEAFFGQGTRLTVV.

V gene TRBV29-1 combines with J gene TRBJ1-2; tentative D call: TRBD1 (5 bases). Germline V gene data show CDR1 as SQVTM and CDR2 as ANQGSEA. This CDR3 is built from 13 residues. V was cut by 7 bases and J by 4 bases, with 16 bases left in between. The CDR3 DNA follows: TGCAGCGGCATGGGGGTTGGGGGCTATGGCTACACCTTC. Translation gives CSGMGVGGYGYTF. Full variable domain (remainder filled in from reference TRBV29-1 and TRBJ1-2): SAVISQKPSRDICQRGTSLTIQCQVDSQVTMMFWYRQQPGQSLTLIATANQGSEATYESGFVIDKFPISRPNLTFSTLTVSNMSPEDSSIYLCSGMGVGGYGYTFGSGTRLTVV.

DNA for the CDR3: TGTGCCATCAGCGGGGACCTCGAGCAGTACTTC. Protein sequence: CAISGDLEQYF. This chain uses TRBV10-3 with TRBJ2-7; either TRBD1 or TRBD2 may supply D (5 bases each). Germline CDR1 is ENHRY and CDR2 is SYGVKD. Trimming removed 6 bases at V and 6 bases at J, with 9 bases between. The CDR3 covers 11 residues.

This clone was seen only once. The V gene is TRBV7-2, the J gene TRBJ2-7; tentative D call: TRBD1 (6 bases). This CDR3 region has 14 residues. Germline CDR1 is SGHTA and CDR2 is FQGNSA. V lost 5 bases and J lost 0, with 11 bases in between. CDR3 nucleotides: TGTGCCAGCAGCGAGGGGGTTAGCTCCTACGAGCAGTACTTC. Translation: CASSEGVSSYEQYF.

The chain carries TRBV10-3 and TRBJ2-3; 12 bases agree with TRBD2. The CDR3 runs to 17 residues. From germline, CDR1 is ENHRY and CDR2 SYGVKD. V lost 1 base, J lost 8 bases, and 10 bases stayed unmatched. CDR3 bases: TGTGCCATCAGTGAGTTCCTAGCGGGGGGGGCCCAAGGTACGCAGTATTTT. Its translation is CAISEFLAGGAQGTQYF.

The chain joins TRBV7-6 to TRBJ1-6, with 7 bases fitting TRBD1. The V and J ends lost 5 bases and 0 bases, in that order; junction bases with no gene match: 7. The germline V gene encodes CDR1 SGHVS and CDR2 FNYEAQ. The CDR3 consists of 17 residues. The CDR3 sequence is CASSPQQGSSYNSPLHF. DNA of the CDR3: TGTGCCAGCAGCCCCCAACAGGGGAGCTCCTATAATTCACCCCTCCACTTT. Together with reference TRBV7-6 and TRBJ1-6, the CDR3 gives the full variable domain: GAGVSQSPRYKVTKRGQDVALRCDPISGHVSLYWYRQALGQGPEFLTYFNYEAQQDKSGLPNDRFSAERPEGSISTLTIQRTEQRDSAMYRCASSPQQGSSYNSPLHFGNGTRLTVT.

This clone occurred once. The rearrangement joins TRBV5-6 to TRBJ1-4; possible D gene TRBD1, 6 bases. The length of the CDR3 is 14 residues. V was clipped by 0 bases and J by 8 bases, with 11 bases between them. The germline V gene encodes CDR1 SGHDT and CDR2 YYEEEE. CDR3 in DNA: TGTGCCAGCAGCTTGGAGTCAGGGGCCGAAAAACTGTTTTTT. This gives the protein CASSLESGAEKLFF.

The chain couples TRBV27 to TRBJ1-6, with 10 bases matching TRBD1. CDR1 MNHEY and CDR2 SMNVEV come from the germline V gene (reference sequence). V trimming: 0 bases; J trimming: 6 bases; junction bases outside the gene matches: 2. This CDR3 is 16 amino acids long. The CDR3 DNA is TGTGCCAGCAGTTTATCGCGGGACAGGGGTAATTCACCCCTCCACTTT. This gives the protein CASSLSRDRGNSPLHF.

This chain connects TRBV29-1 to TRBJ1-2, with a tentative D call TRBD1 (6 bases). Germline V gene lookup returns CDR1 SQVTM and CDR2 ANQGSEA. This CDR3 contains 13 residues. Trimming stripped 6 bases from V and 6 bases from J, with 17 bases between. The CDR3 coding sequence is TGCAGCGTCCGCAACCGGGACACGCATGGCTACACCTTC. Translated: CSVRNRDTHGYTF.

The rearrangement joins TRBV19 to TRBJ2-4; 7 bases fit TRBD1. With V trimmed by 4 bases and J by 9 bases, 6 bases remained unmatched. The CDR3 totals 13 residues. Germline V gene sequence: CDR1 LNHDA, CDR2 SQIVND (reference sequence). The CDR3 region has the DNA TGTGCCAGTAGTACCAACAGGGGTGGCATTCAGTACTTC. Residues: CASSTNRGGIQYF.